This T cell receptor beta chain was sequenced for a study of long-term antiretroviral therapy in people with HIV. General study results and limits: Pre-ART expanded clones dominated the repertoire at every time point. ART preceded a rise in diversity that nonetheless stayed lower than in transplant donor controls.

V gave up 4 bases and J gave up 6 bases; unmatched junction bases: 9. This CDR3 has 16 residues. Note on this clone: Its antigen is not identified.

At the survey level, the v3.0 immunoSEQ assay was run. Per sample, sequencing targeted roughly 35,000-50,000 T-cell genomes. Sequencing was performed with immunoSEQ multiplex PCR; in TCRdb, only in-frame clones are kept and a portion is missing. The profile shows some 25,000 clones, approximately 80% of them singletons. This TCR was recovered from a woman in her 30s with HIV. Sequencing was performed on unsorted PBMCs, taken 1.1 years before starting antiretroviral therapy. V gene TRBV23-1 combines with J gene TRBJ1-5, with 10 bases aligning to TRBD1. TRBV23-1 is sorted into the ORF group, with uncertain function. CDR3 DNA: TGCGCCAGCAGTCCCCGGGGACAGGGGATAAGTCAGCCCCAGCATTTT. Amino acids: CASSPRGQGISQPQHF.